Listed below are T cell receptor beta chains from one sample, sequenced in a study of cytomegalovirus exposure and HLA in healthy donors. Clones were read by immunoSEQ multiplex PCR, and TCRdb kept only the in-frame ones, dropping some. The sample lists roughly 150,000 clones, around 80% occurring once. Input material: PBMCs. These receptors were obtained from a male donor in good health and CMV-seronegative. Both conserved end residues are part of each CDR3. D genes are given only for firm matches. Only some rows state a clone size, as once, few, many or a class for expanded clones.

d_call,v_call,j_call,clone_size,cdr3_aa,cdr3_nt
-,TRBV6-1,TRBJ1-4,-,CASSGTAVRNEKLFF,TGTGCCAGCAGTGGGACAGCAGTTCGAAATGAAAAACTGTTTTTT
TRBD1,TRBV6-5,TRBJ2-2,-,CASSRQGANTGELFF,TGTGCCAGCAGTAGACAGGGGGCGAACACCGGGGAGCTGTTTTTT
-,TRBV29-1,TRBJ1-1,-,CSVRSGDTEAFF,TGCAGCGTTCGATCGGGGGACACTGAAGCTTTCTTT
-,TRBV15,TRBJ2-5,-,CATSREYGTEYF,TGTGCCACCAGCAGAGAGTACGGGACTGAGTACTTC
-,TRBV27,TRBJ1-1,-,CASSLGGRTEAFF,TGTGCCAGCAGTTTAGGGGGGAGAACTGAAGCTTTCTTT
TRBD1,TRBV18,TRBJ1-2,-,CASSLGQGENGYTF,TGTGCCAGCTCACTCGGACAGGGCGAGAATGGCTACACCTTC
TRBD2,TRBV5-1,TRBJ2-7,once,CASSLSTSGGVSYEQYF,TGCGCCAGCAGCTTGTCAACTAGCGGGGGGGTTTCCTACGAGCAGTACTTC
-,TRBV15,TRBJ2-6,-,CATSRDPTGMGANVLTF,TGTGCCACCAGCAGAGATCCCACAGGGATGGGGGCCAACGTCCTGACTTTC
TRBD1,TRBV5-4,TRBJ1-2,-,CASSPETDRGDGYTF,TGTGCCAGCAGCCCCGAAACGGACAGGGGGGATGGCTACACCTTC
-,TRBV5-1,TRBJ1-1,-,CASSPPGWANTEAFF,TGCGCCAGCAGTCCCCCGGGGTGGGCGAACACTGAAGCTTTCTTT
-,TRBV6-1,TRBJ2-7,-,CASSEPSAEVEQYF,TGTGCCAGCAGTGAACCCTCCGCTGAGGTCGAGCAGTACTTC
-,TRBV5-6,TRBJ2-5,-,CASRLTRVGQETQYF,TGTGCCAGCCGTCTAACCCGGGTGGGCCAAGAGACCCAGTACTTC